This T cell receptor beta chain was sequenced in a study of T cells in Graves' hyperthyroidism and ophthalmopathy. Study-wide results and limits: Blood also contained most expanded thyroid clonotypes above 0.001.

Patients aged 18 to 65 had newly diagnosed hyperthyroidism of under 2 months' duration. Clinical symptoms, serum thyroxine, TRAb, thyroid ultrasound and orbital computed tomography informed diagnoses. The source of the PBMCs was 8 to 10 ml of fresh peripheral blood. RNA transcripts were the template for amplifying TCR beta CDR3 regions. Using the HTBI primer set, a first-round RT-PCR was run on the TCR CDR3. TCRdb redid the calling of the multiplex PCR reads with MiXCR, one entry per CDR3 protein. The table records roughly 700,000 distinct CDR3 sequences, about 18% of them present only once. Trimming cost V 3 bases and J 6 bases, with 9 bases left between them. The CDR3 extends over 12 amino acids. The germline V gene encodes CDR1 MNHEY and CDR2 SMNVEV (reference sequence). In its sample, this clonotype was seen a few times. Its antigen is unidentified.

The receptor comes from a man aged 45-60 years with Graves' hyperthyroidism. The chain is built from TRBV27 and TRBJ2-7; a possible D gene is TRBD2 (5 bases). The sample comprised blood. The CDR3 loop is CASSLREGEQYF. The CDR3 coding sequence is TGTGCCAGCAGTTTGCGCGAGGGCGAGCAGTACTTC.